This T cell receptor (beta chain) was identified during a study of cytomegalovirus exposure and HLA in healthy donors. CDR1 and CDR2 from the germline V gene are SGHDT and YYEEEE. Deletions cut 2 bases from V and 6 bases from J, with 9 bases between. The CDR3 loop spans 12 amino acids. Primers: 60 Vbeta forward and 13 Jbeta reverse. Assay used: immunoSEQ multiplex PCR; TCRdb lists only in-frame clones, some missing. The sample holds roughly 120,000 clones. The sequenced sample consisted of PBMCs. The source of this sequence is a man between 25 and 39 years old in good health and CMV-seronegative. This rearrangement joins TRBV5-6 to TRBJ2-7; maybe TRBD1 (5 bases). This chain's CDR3 is CASSFLGVEQYF. In DNA form, the CDR3 reads TGTGCCAGCAGCTTCTTAGGGGTCGAGCAGTACTTC.